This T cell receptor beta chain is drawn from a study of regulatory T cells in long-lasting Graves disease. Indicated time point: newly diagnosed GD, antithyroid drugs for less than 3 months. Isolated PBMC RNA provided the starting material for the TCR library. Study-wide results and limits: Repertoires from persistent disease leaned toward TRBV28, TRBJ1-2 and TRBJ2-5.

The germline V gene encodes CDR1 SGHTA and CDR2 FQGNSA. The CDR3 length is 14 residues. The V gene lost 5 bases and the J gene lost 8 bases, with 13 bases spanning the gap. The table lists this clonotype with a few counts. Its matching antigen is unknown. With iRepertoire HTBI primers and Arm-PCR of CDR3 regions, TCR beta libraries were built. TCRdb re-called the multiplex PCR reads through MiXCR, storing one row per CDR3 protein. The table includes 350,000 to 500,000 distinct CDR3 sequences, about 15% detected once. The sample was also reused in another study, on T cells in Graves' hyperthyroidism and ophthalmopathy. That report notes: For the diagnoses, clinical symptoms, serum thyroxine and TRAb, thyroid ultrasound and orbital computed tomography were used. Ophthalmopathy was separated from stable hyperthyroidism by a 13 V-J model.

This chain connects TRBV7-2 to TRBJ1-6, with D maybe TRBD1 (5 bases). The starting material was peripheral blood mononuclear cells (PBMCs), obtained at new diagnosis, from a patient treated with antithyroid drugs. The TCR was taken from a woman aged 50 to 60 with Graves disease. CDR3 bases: TGTGCCAGCAGCCAGCAAGGGGTTGATTCACCCCTCCACTTT. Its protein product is CASSQQGVDSPLHF.